One sample yielded the 25 T cell receptor beta chains listed below, sequenced in a study of blood T cell repertoires in COVID-19. TCRdb keeps only in-frame clones here, not all; method: immunoSEQ multiplex PCR. Of about 44,000 clones in the sample, around 90% were seen once. Sequencing was performed on peripheral blood. Receptors were obtained from a woman aged 80 or over in a cohort sampled during active or convalescent COVID-19.

J is TRBJ2-7 and V is TRBV7-9; weak D call: TRBD2 (5 bases). Trimming pared 7 bases from V and 6 bases from J, leaving 16 bases between. CDR3 size: 13 residues. Germline V gene sequence: CDR1 SEHNR, CDR2 FQNEAQ (reference sequence). CDR3: CASTLSWRAEQYF. The CDR3 DNA is TGTGCCAGCACCCTGTCTTGGCGGGCCGAGCAGTACTTC.

The chain couples TRBV10-3 to TRBJ1-5; the D gene is possibly TRBD1 (5 bases). Germline CDR1 and CDR2: ENHRY and SYGVKD. The CDR3 has 14 residues. With 11 bases removed from V and 0 bases from J, the gap between germline ends came to 14 bases. The CDR3 loop reads CAASGGVSNQPQHF. CDR3 sequence (DNA): TGTGCCGCCTCCGGGGGAGTTAGCAATCAGCCCCAGCATTTT.

The chain combines TRBV6-5 with TRBJ1-3, with D unclear. The V gene lost 6 bases and the J gene lost 1 base, with 7 bases spanning the gap. Germline values: CDR1 MNHEY, CDR2 SVGAGI. The CDR3 totals 13 residues. Here the CDR3 DNA reads TGTGCCAGCAGGTTCAGTTCTGGAAACACCATATATTTT. Amino acid sequence: CASRFSSGNTIYF.

The chain recombines TRBV9 with TRBJ2-5; D possibly corresponds to TRBD1 (5 bases). This CDR3 region has 13 residues. V lost 2 bases to trimming and J lost 5 bases, with 10 bases between them. Germline lookup yields CDR1 SGDLS and CDR2 YYNGEE. The CDR3 loop is CASSVGRMETQYF. CDR3 in DNA: TGTGCCAGCAGCGTGGGGCGGATGGAGACCCAGTACTTC.

J is TRBJ2-4 and V is TRBV5-6; D remains ambiguous. This CDR3 has 15 amino acids. The germline V gene has CDR1 SGHDT and CDR2 YYEEEE. With 4 bases removed from V and 0 bases from J, the gap between germline ends came to 11 bases. In DNA form, the CDR3 reads TGTGCCAGCAGCCACAGAGAGTTAGCCAAAAACATTCAGTACTTC. Translation: CASSHRELAKNIQYF.

This chain uses TRBV5-5 with TRBJ2-3, with TRBD1 as a possible D gene (5 bases). The germline V gene has CDR1 SGHKS and CDR2 YYEKEE (reference sequence). CDR3 length: 15 residues. V was trimmed by 0 bases and J by 3 bases, leaving 11 bases between them. The CDR3 loop reads CASSLEGQHTDTQYF. CDR3 bases: TGTGCCAGCAGCTTGGAGGGGCAGCATACAGATACGCAGTATTTT.

V is TRBV5-6 and J is TRBJ2-7, with 7 bases identical to TRBD1. J was trimmed by 7 bases and V by 3 bases; bases with no gene match: 10. This CDR3 region has 14 residues. Germline CDR1 is SGHDT and CDR2 is YYEEEE. This CDR3 reads CASSSAYRGWEQYF. CDR3 DNA: TGTGCCAGCAGCTCCGCTTACAGGGGATGGGAGCAGTACTTC.

The V and J genes are TRBV6-2 or TRBV6-3 and TRBJ2-5; 9 bases are a match to TRBD2. The V and J ends lost 1 base and 5 bases, in that order; junction bases with no gene match: 14. Germline V CDR1 and CDR2: MNHEY, SVGEGT. This CDR3 region has 18 residues. This chain's CDR3 is CASSYFSPRAREGETQYF. The DNA for the CDR3 is TGTGCCAGCAGTTACTTTTCCCCCCGAGCGCGGGAGGGGGAGACCCAGTACTTC.

The chain combines TRBV3-1 (or the pseudogene TRBV3-2) with TRBJ1-5, with D possibly being TRBD1 (5 bases). Trimming took off 4 bases at V and 6 bases at J, with 13 bases between the two ends. CDR1 and CDR2 from the germline V gene are LGHDT and YNNKEL (reference sequence). This CDR3 has 14 amino acids. The CDR3, as DNA: TGTGCCAGCAGCCCTTCCCGGGGGGGTCAGCCCCAGCATTTT. Its protein product is CASSPSRGGQPQHF.

This chain connects TRBV12-3 or TRBV12-4 to TRBJ1-2, with 7 bases identical to TRBD1. V lost 5 bases, J lost 10 bases, and 10 bases stayed unmatched. The CDR3 has 13 amino acids. The CDR3 loop reads CASSPQPGTAYTF. The CDR3 DNA follows: TGTGCCAGCAGTCCCCAACCCGGGACAGCCTACACCTTC.

This chain links TRBV2 with TRBJ2-3; 8 bases are shared with TRBD2. There are 14 residues in the CDR3. CDR1 and CDR2 from the germline V gene are SNHLY and FYNNEI. V gave up 5 bases and J gave up 3 bases; unmatched junction bases: 4. The CDR3 loop is CASSTGTRTDTQYF. The CDR3 DNA reads TGTGCCAGCAGTACCGGGACTAGGACAGATACGCAGTATTTT. The variable domain in full, completed from reference TRBV2 and TRBJ2-3, reads EPEVTQTPSHQVTQMGQEVILRCVPISNHLYFYWYRQILGQKVEFLVSFYNNEISEKSEIFDDQFSVERPDGSNFTLKIRSTKLEDSAMYFCASSTGTRTDTQYFGPGTRLTVL.

The V call is TRBV25-1, the J call TRBJ2-1; possible D gene TRBD2, 6 bases. Trimming pared 6 bases from V and 7 bases from J, leaving 16 bases between. This CDR3 region has 14 residues. Germline CDR1 MGHDK, CDR2 SYGVNS. This CDR3 is CASRQTGRGNEQFF. CDR3 DNA: TGTGCCAGCAGACAAACCGGGAGAGGAAATGAGCAGTTCTTC.

The gene calls are TRBV11-2 and TRBJ2-2, with TRBD2 matching over 9 bases. Unmatched junction bases numbered 11, after V lost 5 bases and J lost 7 bases. Looked up from germline, CDR1 is SGHAT and CDR2 is FQNNGV. This CDR3 is built from 16 residues. CDR3 sequence (DNA): TGTGCCAGCAGCGCCATGGGCGGGGGGGCAAACGGGGAGCTGTTTTTT. It translates to CASSAMGGGANGELFF.

The rearrangement links TRBV21-1 to TRBJ1-5; no check of the table's D call, TRBD1, against the DNA was made. TRBV21-1 is annotated as a pseudogene. The CDR3 totals 18 residues. The CDR3 sequence: CASSKTGQGGGSGQPQHF. CDR3 sequence (DNA): TGTGCCAGCAGCAAAACCGGACAGGGAGGTGGATCCGGTCAGCCCCAGCATTTT.

The chain has TRBV5-8 and TRBJ1-1; 7 bases line up with TRBD1. Germline CDR1 is SGHTS and CDR2 is YDEGEE. This CDR3 has 13 residues. V trimming: 5 bases; J trimming: 6 bases; junction bases outside the gene matches: 7. Written as DNA, the CDR3 is TGTGCCAGCAGTTCACAGGGGTTGGCTGAAGCTTTCTTT. As protein: CASSSQGLAEAFF.

The chain links TRBV12-3 or TRBV12-4 to TRBJ1-1; maybe TRBD1 (6 bases). This CDR3 comprises 13 residues. V lost 5 bases and J 3 bases, leaving 10 bases between the germline ends. This chain's CDR3 is CASSTNRDTEAFF. The CDR3 DNA reads TGTGCCAGCAGTACCAACAGGGACACTGAAGCTTTCTTT.

This chain links TRBV11-2 with TRBJ2-7; 9 nucleotides align to TRBD2. This CDR3 comprises 17 residues. The V and J ends lost 4 bases and 7 bases, in that order; junction bases with no gene match: 17. Germline V CDR1 and CDR2: SGHAT, FQNNGV. The CDR3 is CASSSTDGGRASVEQYF. The CDR3, as DNA: TGTGCCAGCAGCTCCACGGACGGCGGGAGGGCCAGTGTGGAGCAGTACTTC.

The rearrangement joins TRBV27 to TRBJ2-3, with D unclear. CDR3 length: 14 amino acids. Germline loops: CDR1 MNHEY, CDR2 SMNVEV (reference sequence). V was pared by 8 bases and J by 2 bases, with 14 bases between. The CDR3 protein is CASAPYVPTDTQYF. CDR3 in DNA: TGTGCCAGCGCCCCCTATGTGCCCACAGATACGCAGTATTTT.

V usage is TRBV20-1 and J usage is TRBJ2-5; TRBD1 matches at 7 bases. This CDR3 contains 13 residues. Germline V gene sequence: CDR1 DFQATT, CDR2 SNEGSKA (reference sequence). The V gene end was trimmed by 3 bases and the J gene end by 1 base; junction bases not matched to a gene: 2. Here the CDR3 DNA reads TGCAGTGCTAGTGACAGGGCCCAAGAGACCCAGTACTTC. It translates to CSASDRAQETQYF.

The rearrangement joins TRBV14 to TRBJ1-5; D perhaps matches TRBD1 (6 bases). The CDR3 has 14 residues. Germline CDR1 SGHDN, CDR2 FVKESK. Trimming took 5 bases from V and 4 from J, leaving 12 bases between them. CDR3 coding DNA: TGTGCCAGCAGCTATGCAGGGGTTAATCAGCCCCAGCATTTT. This codes for CASSYAGVNQPQHF.

The gene calls are TRBV5-6 and TRBJ1-2; TRBD1 agrees at 9 bases. V shed 4 bases, J shed 6 bases, and the junction held 10 bases outside the gene matches. This CDR3 region has 15 residues. CDR1 is SGHDT and CDR2 is YYEEEE in the germline V gene. The CDR3 reads CASSPNPGQGDGYTF. The CDR3 nucleotides are TGTGCCAGCAGCCCTAACCCGGGACAGGGTGATGGCTACACCTTC.

The rearrangement uses TRBV5-1 and TRBJ1-5; D perhaps matches TRBD1 (6 bases). Germline CDR1 and CDR2: SGHRS and YFSETQ. The CDR3 runs to 18 residues. Deletions cut 2 bases from V and 0 bases from J, with 18 bases between. Here the CDR3 DNA reads TGCGCCAGCAGCTTACAACCACAGGGAACGTATAGCAATCAGCCCCAGCATTTT. Translation gives CASSLQPQGTYSNQPQHF. The full variable domain, with the rest looked up from reference TRBV5-1 and TRBJ1-5, is KAGVTQTPRYLIKTRGQQVTLSCSPISGHRSVSWYQQTPGQGLQFLFEYFSETQRNKGNFPGRFSGRQFSNSRSEMNVSTLELGDSALYLCASSLQPQGTYSNQPQHFGDGTRLSIL.

The chain recombines TRBV6-5 with TRBJ1-4; a possible D gene is TRBD1 (6 bases). Trimming shortened V by 8 bases and J by 5 bases, and 12 bases separated the two germline ends. The CDR3 is 13 amino acids. Germline assignment: CDR1 MNHEY and CDR2 SVGAGI. CDR3 loop: CASGGQTNEKLFF. As DNA, the CDR3 is TGTGCCAGCGGGGGCCAAACGAATGAAAAACTGTTTTTT.

The genes are TRBV19 and TRBJ2-5; possibly TRBD1 for D (6 bases). With 8 bases removed from V and 2 bases from J, the gap between germline ends came to 12 bases. Germline-derived CDR1 and CDR2 are LNHDA and SQIVND (reference sequence). The CDR3 spans 13 residues. The DNA of the CDR3 is TGTGCCAGTTCCGGGGACATTCAAGAGACCCAGTACTTC. As protein: CASSGDIQETQYF.

The chain recombines TRBV11-2 with TRBJ1-1; D not certain. Trimming left V 3 bases short and J 3 bases short, with 11 bases between. Germline values: CDR1 SGHAT, CDR2 FQNNGV. This CDR3 comprises 14 residues. CDR3 nucleotides: TGTGCCAGCAGCTTGAGCCCGTTGCACACTGAAGCTTTCTTT. Translating it yields CASSLSPLHTEAFF. The full variable domain, its missing parts supplied by reference TRBV11-2 and TRBJ1-1, is EAGVAQSPRYKIIEKRQSVAFWCNPISGHATLYWYQQILGQGPKLLIQFQNNGVVDDSQLPKDRFSAERLKGVDSTLKIQPAKLEDSAVYLCASSLSPLHTEAFFGQGTRLTVV.